This paragraph reports one T cell receptor (beta chain). This sample stems from a study of blood T cell repertoires in COVID-19. Assay: immunoSEQ multiplex PCR; the TCRdb copy retains only in-frame clones and omits some. The repertoire includes fewer than 500,000 clones, 70% to 90% of them detected once, and about 2% sits in the top ten. The germline CDR1 and CDR2 sequences are KGHSH and LQKENI. The CDR3 has 14 amino acids. Between the trimmed V and J ends, which lost 1 base and 6 bases, there was a span of 10 bases. J is TRBJ2-1 and V is TRBV18; D unclear. The sequence came from a woman aged 18-29 years with acute COVID-19. The specimen was PBMCs or T cells enriched from blood (not recorded which). The CDR3 nucleotides are TGTGCCAGCTCACCACTAGAACAGCCCAATGAGCAGTTCTTC. Translated: CASSPLEQPNEQFF.